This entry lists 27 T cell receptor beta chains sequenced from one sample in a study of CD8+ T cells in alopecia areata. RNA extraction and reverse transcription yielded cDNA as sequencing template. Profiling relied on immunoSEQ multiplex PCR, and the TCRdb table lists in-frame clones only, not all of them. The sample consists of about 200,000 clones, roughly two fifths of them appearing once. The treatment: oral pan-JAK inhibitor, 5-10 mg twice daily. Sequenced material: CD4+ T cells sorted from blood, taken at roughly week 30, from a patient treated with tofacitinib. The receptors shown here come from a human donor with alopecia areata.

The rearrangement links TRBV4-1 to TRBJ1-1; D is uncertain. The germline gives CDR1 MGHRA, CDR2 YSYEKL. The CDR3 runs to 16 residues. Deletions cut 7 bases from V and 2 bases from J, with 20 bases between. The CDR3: CASTPLETYKNTEAFF. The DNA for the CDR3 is TGCGCCAGCACACCCCTTGAGACATACAAAAACACTGAAGCTTTCTTT.

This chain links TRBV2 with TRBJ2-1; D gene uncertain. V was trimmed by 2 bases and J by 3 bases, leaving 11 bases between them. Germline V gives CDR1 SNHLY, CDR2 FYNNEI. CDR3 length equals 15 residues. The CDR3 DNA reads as TGTGCCAGCAGTGAAACGGAACAGATCTACAATGAGCAGTTCTTC. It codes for CASSETEQIYNEQFF. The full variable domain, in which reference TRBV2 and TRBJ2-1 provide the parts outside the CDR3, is EPEVTQTPSHQVTQMGQEVILRCVPISNHLYFYWYRQILGQKVEFLVSFYNNEISEKSEIFDDQFSVERPDGSNFTLKIRSTKLEDSAMYFCASSETEQIYNEQFFGPGTRLTVL.

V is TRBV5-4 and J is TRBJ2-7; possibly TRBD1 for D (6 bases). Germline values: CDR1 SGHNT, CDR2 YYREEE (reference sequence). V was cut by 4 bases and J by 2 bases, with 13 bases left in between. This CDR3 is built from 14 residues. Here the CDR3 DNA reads TGTGCCAGCAGCCAAACAGGGTCCCCCTACGAGCAGTACTTC. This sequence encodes CASSQTGSPYEQYF.

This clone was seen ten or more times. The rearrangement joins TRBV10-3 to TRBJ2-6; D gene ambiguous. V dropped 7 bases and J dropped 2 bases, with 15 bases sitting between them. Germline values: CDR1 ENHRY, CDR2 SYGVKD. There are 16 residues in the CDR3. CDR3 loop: CAINSLGGTGANVLTF. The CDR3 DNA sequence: TGTGCCATCAACAGTTTGGGTGGAACTGGGGCCAACGTCCTGACTTTC.

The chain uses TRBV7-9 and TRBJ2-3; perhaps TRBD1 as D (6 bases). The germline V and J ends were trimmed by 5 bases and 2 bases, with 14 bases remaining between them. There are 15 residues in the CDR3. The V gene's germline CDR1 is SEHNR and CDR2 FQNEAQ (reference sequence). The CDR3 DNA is TGTGCCAGCAGCCTAATTGGACAGCTCACAGATACGCAGTATTTT. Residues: CASSLIGQLTDTQYF.

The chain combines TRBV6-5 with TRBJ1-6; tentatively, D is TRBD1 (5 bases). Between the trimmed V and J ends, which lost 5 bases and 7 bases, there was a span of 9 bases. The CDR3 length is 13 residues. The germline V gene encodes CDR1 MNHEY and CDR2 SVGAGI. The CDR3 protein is CASSSDRNSPLHF. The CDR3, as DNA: TGTGCCAGCAGTAGCGACAGAAATTCACCCCTCCACTTT.

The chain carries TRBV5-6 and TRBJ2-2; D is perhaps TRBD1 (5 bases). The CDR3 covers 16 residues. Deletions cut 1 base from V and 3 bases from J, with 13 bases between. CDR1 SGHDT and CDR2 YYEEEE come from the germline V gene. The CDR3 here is CASSLRLGRDTGELFF. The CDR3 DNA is TGTGCCAGCAGCTTGAGGCTTGGCAGGGACACCGGGGAGCTGTTTTTT. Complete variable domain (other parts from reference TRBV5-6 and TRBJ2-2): DAGVTQSPTHLIKTRGQQVTLRCSPKSGHDTVSWYQQALGQGPQFIFQYYEEEERQRGNFPDRFSGHQFPNYSSELNVNALLLGDSALYLCASSLRLGRDTGELFFGEGSRLTVL.

The CDR3 nucleotides are TGTGTCTCCGACCGGGCTAGCGGGACGTCCTACGAGCAGTACTTC. This encodes CVSDRASGTSYEQYF. J is TRBJ2-7 and V is TRBV6-1; 9 positions agree with TRBD2. CDR1 is MNHNS and CDR2 is SASEGT in the germline V gene. The CDR3 sequence is 15 residues long.

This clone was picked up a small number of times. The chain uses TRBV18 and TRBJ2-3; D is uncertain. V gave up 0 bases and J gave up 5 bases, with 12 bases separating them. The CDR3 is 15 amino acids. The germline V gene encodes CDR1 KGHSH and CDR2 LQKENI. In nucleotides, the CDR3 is TGTGCCAGCTCACCACCGCGCAGGTTGGGAGATACGCAGTATTTT. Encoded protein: CASSPPRRLGDTQYF.

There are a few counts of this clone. The CDR3 here is CASSPRNTGELFF. CDR3 DNA sequence: TGTGCCAGCAGCCCCAGAAACACCGGGGAGCTGTTTTTT. The chain joins TRBV5-4 to TRBJ2-2; no definite D call. The V gene's germline CDR1 is SGHNT and CDR2 YYREEE (reference sequence). V lost 4 bases and J lost 2, with 6 bases in between. CDR3 size: 13 residues. Using reference TRBV5-4 and TRBJ2-2 for the parts outside the CDR3, the full variable domain is ETGVTQSPTHLIKTRGQQVTLRCSSQSGHNTVSWYQQALGQGPQFIFQYYREEENGRGNFPPRFSGLQFPNYSSELNVNALELDDSALYLCASSPRNTGELFFGEGSRLTVL.

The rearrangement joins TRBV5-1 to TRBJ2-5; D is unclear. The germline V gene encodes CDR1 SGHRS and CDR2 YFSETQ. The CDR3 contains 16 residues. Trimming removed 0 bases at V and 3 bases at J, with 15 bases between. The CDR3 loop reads CASSLVGYSSKETQYF. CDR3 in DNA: TGCGCCAGCAGCTTGGTCGGGTATTCCTCCAAAGAGACCCAGTACTTC.

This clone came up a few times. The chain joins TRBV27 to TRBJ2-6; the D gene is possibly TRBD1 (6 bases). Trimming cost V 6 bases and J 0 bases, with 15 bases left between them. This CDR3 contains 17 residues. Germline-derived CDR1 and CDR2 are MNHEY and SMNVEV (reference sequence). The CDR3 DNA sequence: TGTGCCAGCAGGGGGGCAGGCGTTAGCTCTGGGGCCAACGTCCTGACTTTC. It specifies CASRGAGVSSGANVLTF.

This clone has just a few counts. Written as DNA, the CDR3 is TGTGCCAGCAGTTCCAGAGACACAGATACGCAGTATTTT. Amino acid sequence: CASSSRDTDTQYF. This chain uses TRBV6-5 with TRBJ2-3; D not certain. The CDR3 is made up of 13 amino acids. Trimming shortened V by 4 bases and J by 2 bases, and 7 bases separated the two germline ends. Germline assignment: CDR1 MNHEY and CDR2 SVGAGI.

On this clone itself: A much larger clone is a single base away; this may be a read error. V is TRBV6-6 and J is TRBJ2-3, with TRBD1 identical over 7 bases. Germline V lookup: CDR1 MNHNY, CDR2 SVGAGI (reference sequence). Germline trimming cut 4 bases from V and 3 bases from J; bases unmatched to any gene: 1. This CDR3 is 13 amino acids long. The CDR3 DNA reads TGTGCCAGCAGTTTACAGGGGACAGATACGCAGTATTTT. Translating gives CASSLQGTDTQYF.

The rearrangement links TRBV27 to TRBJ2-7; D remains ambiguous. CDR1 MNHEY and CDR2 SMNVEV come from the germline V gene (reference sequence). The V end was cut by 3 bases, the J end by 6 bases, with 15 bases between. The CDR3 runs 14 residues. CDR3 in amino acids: CASSLLLPPAEQYF. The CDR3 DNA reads TGTGCCAGCAGTTTGCTTCTACCCCCGGCCGAGCAGTACTTC.

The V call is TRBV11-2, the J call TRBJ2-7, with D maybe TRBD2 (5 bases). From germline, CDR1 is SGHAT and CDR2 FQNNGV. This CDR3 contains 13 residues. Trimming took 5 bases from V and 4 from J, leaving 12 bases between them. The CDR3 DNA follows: TGTGCCAGCAGCGGAGGAAACTGGTACGAGCAGTACTTC. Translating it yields CASSGGNWYEQYF.

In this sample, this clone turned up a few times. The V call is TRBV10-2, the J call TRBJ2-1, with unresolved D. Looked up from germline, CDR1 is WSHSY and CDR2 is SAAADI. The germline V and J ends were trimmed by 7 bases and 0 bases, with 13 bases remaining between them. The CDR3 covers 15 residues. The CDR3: CASISGVSSYNEQFF. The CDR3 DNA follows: TGCGCCAGCATTAGTGGGGTGAGCTCCTACAATGAGCAGTTCTTC.

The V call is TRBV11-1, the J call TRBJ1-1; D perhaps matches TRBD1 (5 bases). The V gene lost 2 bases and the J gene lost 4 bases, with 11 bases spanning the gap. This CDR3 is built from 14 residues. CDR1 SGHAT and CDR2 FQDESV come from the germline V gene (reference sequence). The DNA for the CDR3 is TGTGCCAGCAGCTTATTACAGGTGGCCACTGAAGCTTTCTTT. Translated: CASSLLQVATEAFF.

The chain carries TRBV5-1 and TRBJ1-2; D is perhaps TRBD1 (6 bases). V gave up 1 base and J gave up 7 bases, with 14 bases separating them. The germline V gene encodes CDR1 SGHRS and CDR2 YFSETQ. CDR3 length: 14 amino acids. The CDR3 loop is CASSLNHREGGYTF. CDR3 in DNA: TGCGCCAGCAGCTTGAACCACAGGGAAGGTGGCTACACCTTC.

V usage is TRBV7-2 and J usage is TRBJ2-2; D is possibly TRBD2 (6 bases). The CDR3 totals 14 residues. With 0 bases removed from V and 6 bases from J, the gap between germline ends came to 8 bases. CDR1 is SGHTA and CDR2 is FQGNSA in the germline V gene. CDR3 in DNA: TGTGCCAGCAGCTTAGCGACGGGAGCCGGGGAGCTGTTTTTT. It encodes CASSLATGAGELFF.

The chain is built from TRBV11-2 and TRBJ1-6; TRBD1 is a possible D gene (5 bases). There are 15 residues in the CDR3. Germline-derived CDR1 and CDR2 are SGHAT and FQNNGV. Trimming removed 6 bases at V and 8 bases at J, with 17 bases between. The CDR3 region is CASRRPGLRDSPLHF. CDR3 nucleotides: TGTGCCAGCAGAAGACCGGGACTCAGAGATTCACCCCTCCACTTT.

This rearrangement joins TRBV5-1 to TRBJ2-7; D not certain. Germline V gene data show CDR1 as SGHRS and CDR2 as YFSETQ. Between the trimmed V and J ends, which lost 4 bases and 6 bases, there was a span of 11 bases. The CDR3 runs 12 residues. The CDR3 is CASSLALGEQYF. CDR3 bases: TGCGCCAGCAGCCTGGCCCTGGGCGAGCAGTACTTC.

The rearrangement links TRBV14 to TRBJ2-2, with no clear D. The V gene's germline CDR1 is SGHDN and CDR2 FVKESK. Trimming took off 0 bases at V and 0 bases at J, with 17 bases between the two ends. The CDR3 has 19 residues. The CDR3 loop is CASSQEMYGFSPNTGELFF. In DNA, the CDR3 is TGTGCCAGCAGCCAAGAAATGTACGGATTCTCCCCGAACACCGGGGAGCTGTTTTTT.

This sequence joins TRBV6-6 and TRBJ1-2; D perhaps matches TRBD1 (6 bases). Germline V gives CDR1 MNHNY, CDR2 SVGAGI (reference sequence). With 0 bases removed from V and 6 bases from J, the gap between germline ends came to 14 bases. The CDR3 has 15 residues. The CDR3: CASSYSAETGNGYTF. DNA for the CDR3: TGTGCCAGCAGTTACTCGGCCGAAACAGGGAATGGCTACACCTTC.

The CDR3 nucleotides are TGTGCCAGCAGCCTCCGGGACTCCATCTTAACGCAGTATTTT. Amino acid sequence: CASSLRDSILTQYF. The rearrangement links TRBV5-6 to TRBJ2-3, with D possibly TRBD2 on 6 matching bases. CDR1 and CDR2 from the germline V gene are SGHDT and YYEEEE. Deletions cut 4 bases from V and 9 bases from J, with 18 bases between. The CDR3 consists of 14 residues.

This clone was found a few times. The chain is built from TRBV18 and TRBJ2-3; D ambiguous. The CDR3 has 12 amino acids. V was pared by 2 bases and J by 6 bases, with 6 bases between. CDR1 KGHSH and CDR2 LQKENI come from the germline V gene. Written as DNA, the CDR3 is TGTGCCAGCTCACCAGTAAGGGATACGCAGTATTTT. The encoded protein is CASSPVRDTQYF. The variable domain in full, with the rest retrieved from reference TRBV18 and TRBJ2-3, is NAGVMQNPRHLVRRRGQEARLRCSPMKGHSHVYWYRQLPEEGLKFMVYLQKENIIDESGMPKERFSAEFPKEGPSILRIQQVVRGDSAAYFCASSPVRDTQYFGPGTRLTVL.

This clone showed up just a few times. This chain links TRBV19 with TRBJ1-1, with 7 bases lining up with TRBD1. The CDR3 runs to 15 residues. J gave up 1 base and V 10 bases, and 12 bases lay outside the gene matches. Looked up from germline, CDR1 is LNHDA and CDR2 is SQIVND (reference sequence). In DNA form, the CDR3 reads TGTGCCACCAATCCAGGGGGGGTAGGGAACACTGAAGCTTTCTTT. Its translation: CATNPGGVGNTEAFF.